This note documents a single TCR beta chain sequence. Antigen specificity is unknown. These data belong to a study of T cell responses to AZD1222 COVID-19 vaccine. This CDR3 is built from 15 residues. The ends lost 7 bases at V and 0 bases at J; junction bases unmatched: 4. CDR1 and CDR2 (germline): LNHDA, SQIVND (reference sequence). TCRdb keeps only in-frame clones here, not all; method: immunoSEQ multiplex PCR. The sample contains approximately 120,000 clones, roughly nine tenths of which appear only once. Study findings and constraints: Increased Spike-specific TCR breadth and depth were observed after two AZD1222 doses. Nearly half of spike-specific TCRs reportedly target unmutated variant regions. The donor cohort was predominantly white British with a female majority, and clonal diversity may have been underestimated. Among AZD1222 vaccinees, only five or six were seropositive at baseline.

Material: peripheral blood, obtained 28 days after the second AZD1222 dose. The sequence was collected from an adult who received the AZD1222 COVID-19 vaccine. The chain couples TRBV19 to TRBJ2-3; TRBD2 aligns across 10 bases. This chain's CDR3 is CASIGTSDSTDTQYF. The CDR3 nucleotides are TGTGCCAGTATAGGGACTAGCGACAGCACAGATACGCAGTATTTT. Full variable domain (outside the CDR3, taken from reference TRBV19 and TRBJ2-3): DGGITQSPKYLFRKEGQNVTLSCEQNLNHDAMYWYRQDPGQGLRLIYYSQIVNDFQKGDIAEGYSVSREKKESFPLTVTSAQKNPTAFYLCASIGTSDSTDTQYFGPGTRLTVL.